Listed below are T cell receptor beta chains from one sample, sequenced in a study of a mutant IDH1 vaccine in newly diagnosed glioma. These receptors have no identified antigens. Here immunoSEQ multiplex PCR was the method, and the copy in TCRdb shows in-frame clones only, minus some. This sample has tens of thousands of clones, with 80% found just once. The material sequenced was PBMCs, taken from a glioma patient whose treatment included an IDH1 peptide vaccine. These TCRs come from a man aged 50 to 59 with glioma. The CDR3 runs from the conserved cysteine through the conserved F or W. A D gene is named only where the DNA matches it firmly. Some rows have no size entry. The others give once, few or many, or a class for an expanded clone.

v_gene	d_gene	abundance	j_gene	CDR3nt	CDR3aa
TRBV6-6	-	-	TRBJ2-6	TGTGCCAGCAGTTACTCGATTTACTCTGGGGCCAACGTCCTGACTTTC	CASSYSIYSGANVLTF
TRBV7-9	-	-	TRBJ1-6	TGTGCCAGCAGCCTAGAGCAGTATAATTCACCCCTCCACTTT	CASSLEQYNSPLHF
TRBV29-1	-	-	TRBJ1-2	TGCATTGCGGGGGGGCTCTATGGCTACACCTTC	CIAGGLYGYTF
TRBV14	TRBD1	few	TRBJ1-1	TGTGCCAGCACCCCAAGGGGGACAGGAGTAAACACTGAAGCTTTCTTT	CASTPRGTGVNTEAFF
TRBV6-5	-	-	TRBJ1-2	TGTGCCAGCAGTTCCTTCGACAGGAGCTATGGCTACACCTTC	CASSSFDRSYGYTF
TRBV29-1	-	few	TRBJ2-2	TGCAGCGTCCAAAGGGGACACAACACCGGGGAGCTGTTTTTT	CSVQRGHNTGELFF
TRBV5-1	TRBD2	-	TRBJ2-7	TGCGCCAGCAGCCCGGCTTCGGGGGGGGGCGACGAGCAGTACTTC	CASSPASGGGDEQYF
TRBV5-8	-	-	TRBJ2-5	TGTGCCAGCAGCCAAGGACAGACGCCGGGTCAAGAGACCCAGTACTTC	CASSQGQTPGQETQYF
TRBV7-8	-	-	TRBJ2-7	TGTGCCAGCAGCCCCCGACAGGACTCCTACGAGCAGTACTTC	CASSPRQDSYEQYF
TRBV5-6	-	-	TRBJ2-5	TGTGCCAGCAGCTTGGGATCCCAACGAGAAGAGACCCAGTACTTC	CASSLGSQREETQYF
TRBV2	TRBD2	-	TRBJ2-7	TGTGCCAGCACTCTGGGAGGGGTACCCTACGAGCAGTACTTC	CASTLGGVPYEQYF
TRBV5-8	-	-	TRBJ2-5	TGTGCCAGCAGCTTGGTTCTGACTAGGGGGTACCAAGAGACCCAGTACTTC	CASSLVLTRGYQETQYF
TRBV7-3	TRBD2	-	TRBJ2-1	TGTGCCAGCAGGGGACTAGCGGGGGATGAGCAGTTCTTC	CASRGLAGDEQFF
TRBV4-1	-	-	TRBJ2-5	TGCGCCAGCAGCCAAAGCCCCGGGGATCAAGAGACCCAGTACTTC	CASSQSPGDQETQYF
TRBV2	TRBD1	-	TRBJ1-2	TGTGCCAGCTTGAGGACAGGGTCAAGCTATGGCTACACCTTC	CASLRTGSSYGYTF
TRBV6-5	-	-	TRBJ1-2	TGTGCTTGTTTCTCCCCTGTCAACTATGGCTACACCTTC	CACFSPVNYGYTF
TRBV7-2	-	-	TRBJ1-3	TGTGCCAGCAGCTTAGGTCAGAGAAACACCATATATTTT	CASSLGQRNTIYF
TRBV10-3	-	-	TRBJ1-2	TGTGCCATCAGTGAGGAAGGGGGCTACACCTTC	CAISEEGGYTF
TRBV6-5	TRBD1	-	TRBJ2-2	TGTGCCAGCAGTTACACTAGACAGGGAATCCTCCGGGAGCTGTTTTTT	CASSYTRQGILRELFF
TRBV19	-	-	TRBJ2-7	TGTGCCAGTAGTATAAAGGGTTCCCACGAGCAGTACTTC	CASSIKGSHEQYF
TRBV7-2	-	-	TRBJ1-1	TGTGCCAGCAGGAGTAAGGCCATGAACACTGAAGCTTTCTTT	CASRSKAMNTEAFF
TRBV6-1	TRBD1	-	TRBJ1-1	TGTGCCAGCAGTCTATTCAGGGGGCAAGGTGAAGCTTTCTTT	CASSLFRGQGEAFF
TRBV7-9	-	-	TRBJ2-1	TGTGCCAGCAGCATTTCGACGGGCCTCTACAATGAGCAGTTCTTC	CASSISTGLYNEQFF
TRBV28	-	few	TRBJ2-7	TGTGCCAGCCTTGCATGGGAAGGGAATGCCTACGAGCAGTACTTC	CASLAWEGNAYEQYF
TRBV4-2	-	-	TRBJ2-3	TGTGCCAGCAGCCCTAGTGGGCCTAGCACAGATACGCAGTATTTT	CASSPSGPSTDTQYF
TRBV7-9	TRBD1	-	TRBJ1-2	TGTGCCAGCAATCAGGGGGGGTATGGCTACACCTTC	CASNQGGYGYTF
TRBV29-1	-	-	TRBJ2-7	TGCAGCGTTGACGGCGCGGATTCCTACGAGCAGTACTTC	CSVDGADSYEQYF
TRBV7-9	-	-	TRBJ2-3	TGTGCCAGCAGCTTCTCTACTTCTAGCACAGATACGCAGTATTTT	CASSFSTSSTDTQYF
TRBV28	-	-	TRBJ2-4	TGTGCCAGCAGTTTCCCAGGGCTAGCCAAAAACATTCAGTACTTT	CASSFPGLAKNIQYF
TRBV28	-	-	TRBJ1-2	TGTGCCAGTACCACTGACAGCCAAGCTAACTATGGCTACACCTTC	CASTTDSQANYGYTF
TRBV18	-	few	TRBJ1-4	TGTGCCAGCTCGCGGGATAGACAGCCTAATGAAAAACTGTTTTTT	CASSRDRQPNEKLFF
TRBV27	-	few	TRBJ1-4	TGTGCCAGCAGTCCGGGGGGGGAGGAGGAAAAACTGTTTTTT	CASSPGGEEEKLFF
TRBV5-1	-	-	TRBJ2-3	TGCGCCAGCAGCTCCCAGGACGGGACAGATACGCAGTATTTT	CASSSQDGTDTQYF
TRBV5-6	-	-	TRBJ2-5	TGTGCCAGCAGCTTGGAGCTTGAAGGGGCCGGGGAGACCCAGTACTTC	CASSLELEGAGETQYF
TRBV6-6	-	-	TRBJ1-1	TGTGCCAGCAGTTTAAGGGGGAGTACTGAAGCTTTCTTT	CASSLRGSTEAFF
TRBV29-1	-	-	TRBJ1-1	TGCAGCGTTGAACTTCGTGAAGCTTTCTTT	CSVELREAFF
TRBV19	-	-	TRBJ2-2	TGTGCCAGTAGTTTCGCTAACACCGGGGAGCTGTTTTTT	CASSFANTGELFF
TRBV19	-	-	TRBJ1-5	TGTGCCACCGAACCGACTCGTAGCAATCAGCCCCAGCATTTT	CATEPTRSNQPQHF
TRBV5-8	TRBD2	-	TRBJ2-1	TGTGCCAGCAGCTTGGCCCTGACTAGCGCCTACAATGAGCAGTTCTTC	CASSLALTSAYNEQFF
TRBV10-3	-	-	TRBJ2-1	TGTGCCATCAGTGAGTCCTTAGCAAGCAATGAGCAGTTCTTC	CAISESLASNEQFF
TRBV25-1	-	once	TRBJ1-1	TGTGCCAGCAGTTCCAGGCTGAACACTGAAGCTTTCTTT	CASSSRLNTEAFF
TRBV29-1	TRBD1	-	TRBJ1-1	TGCAGCGTTAGGACAGGGGGTTTGGCTGAAGCTTTCTTT	CSVRTGGLAEAFF
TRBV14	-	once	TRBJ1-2	TGTGCCAGCAGCCTCCATAACTATGGCTACACCTTC	CASSLHNYGYTF
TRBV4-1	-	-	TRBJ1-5	TGCGCCAGCAGCCAGAATCAGCCCCAGCATTTT	CASSQNQPQHF
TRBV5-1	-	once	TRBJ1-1	TGCGCCAGCAGCTCGGGACGGGGATACACTGAAGCTTTCTTT	CASSSGRGYTEAFF
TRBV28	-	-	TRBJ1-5	TGTGCCAGCCGGGCCGGGAATCAGCCCCAGCATTTT	CASRAGNQPQHF
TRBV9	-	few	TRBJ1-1	TGTGCCAGCAGCAGATCGGGGGGGCCTGAAGCTTTCTTT	CASSRSGGPEAFF
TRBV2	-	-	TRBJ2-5	TGTGCCAGCAGTGAAGCGGCCAGGGGGACCCAGTACTTC	CASSEAARGTQYF
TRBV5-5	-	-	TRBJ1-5	TGTGCCAGCAGCTTGGAGAGGGGCGCGGGGCCCCAGCATTTT	CASSLERGAGPQHF
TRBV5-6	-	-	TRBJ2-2	TGTGCCAGCAGCTTGAGGATCCTGAACACCGGGGAGCTGTTTTTT	CASSLRILNTGELFF
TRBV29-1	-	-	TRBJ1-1	TGCAGCGTTGAAGCCCAAGGAACGGGCACTGAAGCTTTCTTT	CSVEAQGTGTEAFF